The source of this T cell receptor beta chain is a study of regulatory T cells in long-lasting Graves disease. To make TCR beta libraries, researchers used iRepertoire HTBI primers and Arm-PCR of CDR3 regions. TCRdb reprocessed the multiplex PCR reads via MiXCR and lists one record per CDR3 protein. The data contain around 400,000 distinct CDR3 sequences, roughly 25% of them seen just once; the ten biggest clones take up roughly a quarter. Time point: persistent/refractory GD, antithyroid drugs over 5 years with positive TRAb. TCR sequences were obtained from RNA taken from PBMCs. The CDR3 consists of 13 residues. V was trimmed by 5 bases and J by 3 bases, leaving 10 bases between them. CDR1 and CDR2 (germline): SEHNR, FQNEAQ (reference sequence).

This TCR derives from a woman in her thirties or forties with Graves disease. The chain carries TRBV7-9 and TRBJ1-1, with D possibly being TRBD1 (6 bases). The specimen comprised peripheral blood mononuclear cells (PBMCs), sampled when the disease was refractory, from a patient treated with antithyroid drugs. Here the CDR3 reads CASSTGLDTEAFF. The CDR3, as DNA: TGTGCCAGCAGCACAGGGTTAGACACTGAAGCTTTCTTT.